This TCR beta chain was recorded in a study of T cell responses to AZD1222 COVID-19 vaccine. Assay: immunoSEQ multiplex PCR; the TCRdb copy retains only in-frame clones and omits some. The data hold about 160,000 clones, with just under 95% observed a single time. After removal of 3 bases from V and 13 bases from J, the junction contained 19 bases not matched to a gene. The CDR3 covers 16 residues. Germline V gene lookup returns CDR1 SGDLS and CDR2 YYNGEE. The sequence derives from an adult in good health. This material consisted of peripheral blood, taken on day 0 of AZD1222 vaccination. The chain is built from TRBV9 and TRBJ1-2, with 9 nucleotides matching TRBD1. The CDR3 loop reads CASSGSIGRTGDRSTF. Here the CDR3 DNA reads TGTGCCAGCAGCGGGTCCATAGGGAGGACAGGGGATCGGAGCACCTTC.